This T cell receptor (beta chain) was profiled in a study of T cell responses to AZD1222 COVID-19 vaccine. Clones were sequenced by immunoSEQ multiplex PCR, and TCRdb holds only the in-frame ones, with some missing. This sample has some 200,000 clones, with approximately 94% found just once. The germline V gene encodes CDR1 SGHRS and CDR2 YFSETQ. With 0 bases removed from V and 3 bases from J, the gap between germline ends came to 17 bases. The length of the CDR3 is 17 residues. The TCR sequence derives from an adult who received the MenACWY meningococcal vaccine as a control. This sequence joins TRBV5-1 and TRBJ2-3; weak D call: TRBD2 (6 bases). Here the sequenced sample was peripheral blood, taken 28 days after the second dose of the MenACWY control vaccine. The CDR3 nucleotides read TGCGCCAGCAGCTTGGTGGGGGGTCCGGTTATAACAGATACGCAGTATTTT. Translation gives CASSLVGGPVITDTQYF. The full variable domain, in which reference TRBV5-1 and TRBJ2-3 provide the parts outside the CDR3, is KAGVTQTPRYLIKTRGQQVTLSCSPISGHRSVSWYQQTPGQGLQFLFEYFSETQRNKGNFPGRFSGRQFSNSRSEMNVSTLELGDSALYLCASSLVGGPVITDTQYFGPGTRLTVL.